The 28 T cell receptor beta chains listed next were all sequenced from one sample in a study of blood T cell repertoires in COVID-19. Data came from immunoSEQ multiplex PCR; TCRdb stores just in-frame clones and leaves some out. The sample consists of fewer than 250,000 clones, around 86% of them appearing once. Material: peripheral blood. These TCRs come from a man aged 55 to 70 with acute or convalescent COVID-19.

The V and J genes are TRBV29-1 and TRBJ2-7; D perhaps matches TRBD1 (5 bases). Trimming removed 3 bases from V and 0 bases from J, with 18 bases in between. Germline V gene sequence: CDR1 SQVTM, CDR2 ANQGSEA. CDR3 length equals 16 residues. The CDR3 reads CSVDGLGQGTSYEQYF. DNA of the CDR3: TGCAGCGTTGATGGTCTGGGGCAGGGTACCTCCTACGAGCAGTACTTC.

The gene calls are TRBV5-6 and TRBJ1-1; 7 bases agree with TRBD1. The CDR3 has 14 residues. Germline-derived CDR1 and CDR2 are SGHDT and YYEEEE. V shed 1 base, J shed 1 base, and the junction held 1 base outside the gene matches. The CDR3, as DNA: TGTGCCAGCAGCTTGACAGGGGCGAACACTGAAGCTTTCTTT. Translation gives CASSLTGANTEAFF.

This clone was counted once. The V and J genes are TRBV21-1 and TRBJ2-3; the DNA was not compared with TRBD2, the D call given in the table. TRBV21-1 constitutes a pseudogene. CDR3 size: 16 residues. The CDR3 region is CASSNLTGGPTDTQYF. CDR3 bases: TGTGCCAGCAGCAACCTGACGGGGGGCCCCACAGATACGCAGTATTTT.

This clone was counted once. This chain connects TRBV24-1 to TRBJ2-5, with TRBD1 identical over 7 bases. CDR1 and CDR2 (germline): KGHDR, SFDVKD. V gave up 6 bases and J gave up 5 bases; unmatched junction bases: 2. The CDR3 totals 12 residues. The CDR3 region has the DNA TGTGCCACCAGTAGGGGGCGCGAGACCCAGTACTTC. Protein: CATSRGRETQYF.

CDR3 residues: CASSIAYEQYF. CDR3 sequence (DNA): TGTGCCAGCAGTATAGCGTACGAGCAGTACTTC. The chain links TRBV2 to TRBJ2-7, with a tentative D call TRBD2 (5 bases). The CDR3 is made up of 11 amino acids. Trimming took 5 bases from V and 4 from J, leaving 6 bases between them. Germline CDR1 reads SNHLY; CDR2 reads FYNNEI.

The chain recombines TRBV11-1 with TRBJ2-7, with D perhaps TRBD1 (6 bases). CDR3 length: 15 residues. CDR1 is SGHAT and CDR2 is FQDESV in the germline V gene (reference sequence). Trimming pared 1 base from V and 5 bases from J, leaving 15 bases between. The CDR3 region is CASSLVGALSNEQYF. The CDR3 bases are TGTGCCAGCAGCTTAGTGGGGGCGCTAAGTAACGAGCAGTACTTC.

This chain joins TRBV7-3 and TRBJ2-2; D perhaps matches TRBD1 (6 bases). CDR1 is SGHTA and CDR2 is FQGTGA in the germline V gene. V shed 5 bases and J shed 6 bases, with 16 bases lying between them. CDR3 length: 15 amino acids. CDR3 residues: CASSPQLGGAGELFF. The CDR3 DNA is TGTGCCAGCAGCCCACAGTTAGGGGGTGCCGGGGAGCTGTTTTTT.

In DNA form, the CDR3 reads TGTGCCAGCAGCCCTTACAGACAGGGGAACACTGAAGCTTTCTTT. The encoded protein is CASSPYRQGNTEAFF. V usage is TRBV3-1 (or the pseudogene TRBV3-2) and J usage is TRBJ1-1; 7 positions match TRBD1. Trimming cost V 4 bases and J 1 base; bases outside gene matches: 6. Germline V gives CDR1 LGHDT, CDR2 YNNKEL (reference sequence). The CDR3 extends over 15 amino acids.

V is TRBV6-5 and J is TRBJ2-4; 8 nucleotides align to TRBD2. J gave up 1 base and V 7 bases, and 3 bases lay outside the gene matches. The CDR3 runs 14 residues. The germline CDR1 and CDR2 sequences are MNHEY and SVGAGI. The CDR3 DNA is TGTGCCAGCATGCGGGGGGTGGCCAAAAACATTCAGTACTTC. Amino acid sequence: CASMRGVAKNIQYF.

J is TRBJ1-5 and V is TRBV28, with D perhaps TRBD1 (5 bases). The germline V gene has CDR1 MDHEN and CDR2 SYDVKM. Trimming pared 5 bases from V and 0 bases from J, leaving 11 bases between. The CDR3 loop spans 15 amino acids. The CDR3 region has the DNA TGTGCCAGCAGTGGGGGAGGAAGTAGCAATCAGCCCCAGCATTTT. The encoded protein is CASSGGGSSNQPQHF.

The chain employs TRBV6-5 and TRBJ2-7; 9 bases fit TRBD2. Trimming cost V 1 base and J 6 bases; bases outside gene matches: 10. The germline CDR1 and CDR2 sequences are MNHEY and SVGAGI. CDR3 length equals 16 residues. The CDR3 DNA reads TGTGCCAGCAGTTACTTCGTCGGTAGCGGGGGCGGCGAGCAGTACTTC. Translating it yields CASSYFVGSGGGEQYF.

The V call is TRBV11-1, the J call TRBJ2-7, with D perhaps matching TRBD2 (6 bases). The CDR3 has 14 amino acids. Germline values: CDR1 SGHAT, CDR2 FQDESV (reference sequence). Deletions cut 4 bases from V and 0 bases from J, with 10 bases between. CDR3 coding DNA: TGTGCCAGCAGCTCGCGGGACGCCTCCTACGAGCAGTACTTC. Translating gives CASSSRDASYEQYF. The whole variable domain, filled in from reference TRBV11-1 and TRBJ2-7, reads EAEVAQSPRYKITEKSQAVAFWCDPISGHATLYWYRQILGQGPELLVQFQDESVVDDSQLPKDRFSAERLKGVDSTLKIQPAELGDSAMYLCASSSRDASYEQYFGPGTRLTVT.

This chain joins TRBV3-1 (or the pseudogene TRBV3-2) and TRBJ2-3, with 8 bases identical to TRBD2. The CDR3 runs 14 residues. CDR1 is LGHDT, CDR2 YNNKEL, per germline (reference sequence). V dropped 7 bases and J dropped 2; count of bases not matched to a gene: 5. CDR3 amino acids: CASTRGGNTDTQYF. CDR3 coding DNA: TGTGCCAGCACCCGGGGGGGCAACACAGATACGCAGTATTTT.

This sequence joins TRBV27 and TRBJ2-3, with D unclear. From germline, CDR1 is MNHEY and CDR2 SMNVEV (reference sequence). The V end lost 7 bases, the J end lost 0 bases, and 11 bases lay between the germline ends. This CDR3 is 14 amino acids long. CDR3 amino acids: CASNHWSSTDTQYF. The CDR3 region has the DNA TGTGCCAGCAACCACTGGTCGAGCACAGATACGCAGTATTTT.

The chain combines TRBV19 with TRBJ1-3; the match to TRBD1 covers 7 bases. V shed 4 bases, J shed 4 bases, and the junction held 4 bases outside the gene matches. The CDR3 length is 14 residues. Germline V CDR1 and CDR2: LNHDA, SQIVND (reference sequence). This CDR3 is CASSTTGPGNTIYF. The CDR3 region has the DNA TGTGCCAGTAGTACGACAGGGCCCGGAAACACCATATATTTT.

V is TRBV7-6 and J is TRBJ1-4; TRBD1 might be the D (6 bases). Germline V gives CDR1 SGHVS, CDR2 FNYEAQ. Trimming removed 0 bases at V and 0 bases at J, with 11 bases between. This CDR3 contains 17 residues. The CDR3 region is CASSLAVGGATNEKLFF. The CDR3 bases are TGTGCCAGCAGCTTAGCTGTAGGGGGAGCAACTAATGAAAAACTGTTTTTT. Combining the CDR3 with reference TRBV7-6 and TRBJ1-4 gives the whole variable domain GAGVSQSPRYKVTKRGQDVALRCDPISGHVSLYWYRQALGQGPEFLTYFNYEAQQDKSGLPNDRFSAERPEGSISTLTIQRTEQRDSAMYRCASSLAVGGATNEKLFFGSGTQLSVL.

The V gene is TRBV9, the J gene TRBJ2-3, with 9 nucleotides matching TRBD2. The CDR3 loop spans 16 amino acids. Per the germline V gene, CDR1 is SGDLS and CDR2 is YYNGEE. With 0 bases clipped from V and 0 bases from J, the junction kept 2 bases outside the gene matches. Here the CDR3 DNA reads TGTGCCAGCAGCGTAGTCAGCGGGGGGAGCACAGATACGCAGTATTTT. Its protein product is CASSVVSGGSTDTQYF.

The chain is built from TRBV6-2 or TRBV6-3 and TRBJ2-2; 9 positions agree with TRBD2. After removal of 5 bases from V and 1 base from J, the junction contained 8 bases not matched to a gene. Looked up from germline, CDR1 is MNHEY and CDR2 is SVGEGT. This CDR3 contains 17 residues. CDR3 coding DNA: TGTGCCAGCAGTCCAGGGCTAGCGGGGATGAACACCGGGGAGCTGTTTTTT. It translates to CASSPGLAGMNTGELFF.

This clone came up once. The genes are TRBV5-1 and TRBJ2-5; the match to TRBD2 covers 8 bases. CDR1 and CDR2 (germline): SGHRS, YFSETQ. The CDR3 is 15 amino acids. The V and J ends lost 2 bases and 0 bases, in that order; junction bases with no gene match: 3. The CDR3 protein is CASSFGGGYQETQYF. In DNA, the CDR3 is TGCGCCAGCAGCTTTGGCGGGGGGTACCAAGAGACCCAGTACTTC.

The chain carries TRBV6-2 or TRBV6-3 and TRBJ2-4; D might be TRBD1 (6 bases). Germline lookup yields CDR1 MNHEY and CDR2 SVGEGT. This CDR3 region has 14 residues. Trimming pared 5 bases from V and 9 bases from J, leaving 17 bases between. The CDR3 reads CASSPQGNLGIQYF. The DNA of the CDR3 is TGTGCCAGCAGTCCCCAGGGGAATTTGGGCATTCAGTACTTC.

This clone was seen just once. V is TRBV2 and J is TRBJ1-4; TRBD1 is a possible D gene (5 bases). V lost 5 bases, J lost 1 base, and 8 bases lay in between. CDR1 and CDR2 (germline): SNHLY, FYNNEI. The CDR3 consists of 14 residues. The CDR3 DNA follows: TGTGCCAGCAGTCTCAGGGAAACTAATGAAAAACTGTTTTTT. Its protein is CASSLRETNEKLFF. Complete variable domain (other parts from reference TRBV2 and TRBJ1-4): EPEVTQTPSHQVTQMGQEVILRCVPISNHLYFYWYRQILGQKVEFLVSFYNNEISEKSEIFDDQFSVERPDGSNFTLKIRSTKLEDSAMYFCASSLRETNEKLFFGSGTQLSVL.

The chain's CDR3 is CASSFKDVTALAANEQFF. The CDR3 nucleotides are TGTGCCAGCAGCTTCAAAGATGTTACAGCTCTAGCGGCAAATGAGCAGTTCTTC. This chain uses TRBV7-9 with TRBJ2-1, with 7 bases lining up with TRBD2. Trimming cost V 3 bases and J 7 bases; bases outside gene matches: 18. There are 18 residues in the CDR3. Germline loops: CDR1 SEHNR, CDR2 FQNEAQ (reference sequence).

The chain joins TRBV2 to TRBJ2-5; 14 bases fit TRBD2. The CDR3 spans 15 residues. Germline V gene data show CDR1 as SNHLY and CDR2 as FYNNEI. The V and J ends lost 6 bases and 1 base, in that order; junction bases with no gene match: 1. CDR3 loop: CASRGLAGAQETQYF. The CDR3 DNA reads as TGTGCCAGCAGGGGACTAGCGGGAGCCCAAGAGACCCAGTACTTC.

This clone is medium-sized. V usage is TRBV19 and J usage is TRBJ1-5; 7 positions agree with TRBD1. CDR3 size: 17 residues. Germline trimming cut 3 bases from V and 8 bases from J; bases unmatched to any gene: 16. The germline gives CDR1 LNHDA, CDR2 SQIVND (reference sequence). CDR3 nucleotides: TGTGCCAGTAGTATTGGGTACAGGGGCCCAGGGGGAGAGCCCCAGCATTTT. This sequence encodes CASSIGYRGPGGEPQHF.

Regarding this clone: Germline is not matched at one junction end, which may reflect a read error. V usage is TRBV24-1 and J usage is TRBJ2-3; TRBD1 is a possible D gene (6 bases). CDR3 size: 16 residues. CDR1 is KGHDR and CDR2 is SFDVKD in the germline V gene. The CDR3 nucleotides read TGTGCCACCAGTGTTTTGGACAGCATTGGCACAGATACGCAGTATTTT. This gives the protein CATSVLDSIGTDTQYF.

V is TRBV5-4 and J is TRBJ2-1; 9 bases are a match to TRBD1. This CDR3 spans 16 amino acids. The J segment lost 5 bases and the V segment lost 4 bases, leaving 10 bases of the junction unmatched. Germline CDR1 reads SGHNT; CDR2 reads YYREEE (reference sequence). In DNA form, the CDR3 reads TGTGCCAGCAGCCCTCGACAGGGGGGAAGAGACAATGAGCAGTTCTTC. This translates into CASSPRQGGRDNEQFF.

The chain combines TRBV6-5 with TRBJ2-7, with 8 bases matching TRBD1. V trimming: 5 bases; J trimming: 12 bases; junction bases outside the gene matches: 15. CDR3 length: 14 amino acids. In germline, CDR1 is MNHEY, CDR2 SVGAGI. As DNA, the CDR3 is TGTGCCAGCAGTAACATCGGGCAGGGGGCAAGAAGGTACTTC. As protein: CASSNIGQGARRYF.

Note on this clone: Other DNA sequences of this sample code for an identical CDR3. The chain carries TRBV9 and TRBJ2-1, with 11 bases aligning to TRBD2. J lost 5 bases, V lost 2 bases, and 3 bases had no gene match. There are 15 residues in the CDR3. CDR1 SGDLS and CDR2 YYNGEE come from the germline V gene. The CDR3 loop is CASSVGLAANNEQFF. CDR3 nucleotide sequence: TGTGCCAGCAGCGTGGGACTAGCGGCCAACAATGAGCAGTTCTTC.